This T cell receptor (beta chain) came from a study of response to subunit inactivated influenza vaccine (dated by TCRdb to the late 2010s). Looking at the study overall: The study used deep quantitative T cell receptor repertoire profiling to track responses to a trivalent subunit inactivated influenza vaccine. The paper's findings and limits, for the study overall: The authors proposed that each seasonal influenza vaccination may bring in only a limited number of new T cells.

As encoded in the germline V gene, CDR1 is MNHEY while CDR2 is SVGEGT. V drops 6 bases and J drops 3 bases, leaving 14 bases in between. The CDR3 runs 14 residues from the cysteine to the phenylalanine. Only the CDR3 region is kept as DNA, spanning 42 bases read in frame from base 1. In regard to this clonotype: No cognate antigen has been identified for it. No base qualities exist here, and no much larger clone lies one base off it.

The library was generated by RT-PCR. Sequencing took place on an Illumina HiSeq 2500. TCRdb trimmed public reads at Q25 via fastp, called clones via MiXCR and kept in-frame beta chains. Each entry is one CDR3 protein sequence, shown with its most common DNA and genes. The sample includes 710,000 or so distinct CDR3 sequences, with approximately 14% observed a single time. The ten most abundant clones make up under 14% of the sample. This TCR came from a man in his fifties who received an inactivated influenza vaccine. Donor details come from another sample of the same person, matched by shared clones. The source material was PBMCs from blood, sampled 12 days after vaccination. The sequence is built from TRBV6-2 or TRBV6-3 and TRBJ1-1, with no confident D gene call. CDR3 sequence: CASRRQGGYTEAFF. The DNA sequence is TGTGCCAGCAGGAGACAAGGAGGATACACTGAAGCTTTCTTT.